This TCR beta chain was recovered during a study of blood T cell repertoires in COVID-19 (dated by TCRdb to about 2020). As for the study more broadly: Samples covering the acute and convalescent phases of COVID-19 were provided by collaborators in the United States, Italy and Spain. The prospective study material was composed of cDNA or gDNA derived from T cells, B-cell-depleted T cells, or PBMCs. Subjects who had been exposed to COVID-19, were actively infected with it, or had recovered from it provided the deeply sampled blood TCRbeta repertoires that made up the dataset. The repertoires were made available in a free public database intended to serve as a resource for research on the immune response to SARS-CoV-2. Samples came from the ongoing ImmuneRACE study (first 160 participants) plus 1,254 subjects from 6 global collaborators. The sample metadata nearly always contained a de-identified subject ID, COVID-19 status, age in years and sex. Where available, HLA class I and class II types were taken from metadata supplied by the sample provider and were not determined by assay-based typing. Results and caveats for the whole study, not just this receptor: The quantity of clinical and demographic metadata differed by source and by participant and was supplied without curation.

TCRbeta CDR3 regions were amplified from genomic DNA using the immunoSEQ Assay, a bias-controlled multiplex PCR. The study's processing was this. The number of nucleated cells in each sample was estimated from the amplification of reference gene primers within the assay. To quantify the absolute abundance of each unique TCRbeta CDR3 rearrangement, sequence reads were collapsed and filtered. Productive Simpson clonality was computed per sample as the square root of Simpson's diversity index over productive rearrangements. TCRdb took over this immuneACCESS table, retaining in-frame rearrangements with V and J assigned. Such tables are incomplete; in checked studies, under half of the missing clones stem from an unresolved V gene, and the remainder is unexplained. That table is the source of V, J and clone size, and D and trimming were worked out from the DNA. The sample table records more than 250,000 clones; approximately 88% of these occur just once. Roughly 1.2% of the sample comes from the top ten.

Participants in the prospective study were aged about 18 to 100 years, lived in some 24 United States geographic areas, and enrolled through a virtual design. Cohort assignment in the prospective study relied on participant-reported clinical history from a screening survey and a study questionnaire. Each participant in the prospective study had whole blood, serum and a nasopharyngeal or oropharyngeal swab collected by mobile phlebotomists. Prospective study participants could optionally give additional blood draws and questionnaires over a roughly 2-month period. Before DNA extraction, blood samples from the prospective study were shipped at room temperature or frozen. Of note for this clone: There is no known antigen for this receptor. Qualities for individual bases were not recorded, and no much larger clone is one base off.

The germline V gene gives CDR1 as MGHDK and CDR2 as SYGVNS. V loses 3 bases, J loses 4 bases, and the germline ends lie 5 bases apart. Counted from cysteine to phenylalanine, this CDR3 has 12 amino acids. Here the CDR3 DNA is all that survives: 36 bases in frame from base 1. The chain joins TRBV25-1 to TRBJ2-3; the D gene assignment is ambiguous. This sequence was found in a woman in her thirties or forties with acute COVID-19. Sequencing was carried out using PBMCs or T cells enriched from blood (not recorded which). The nucleotides are TGTGCCAGCAGTGACTACGCAGATACGCAGTATTTT. Translated, this is CASSDYADTQYF.